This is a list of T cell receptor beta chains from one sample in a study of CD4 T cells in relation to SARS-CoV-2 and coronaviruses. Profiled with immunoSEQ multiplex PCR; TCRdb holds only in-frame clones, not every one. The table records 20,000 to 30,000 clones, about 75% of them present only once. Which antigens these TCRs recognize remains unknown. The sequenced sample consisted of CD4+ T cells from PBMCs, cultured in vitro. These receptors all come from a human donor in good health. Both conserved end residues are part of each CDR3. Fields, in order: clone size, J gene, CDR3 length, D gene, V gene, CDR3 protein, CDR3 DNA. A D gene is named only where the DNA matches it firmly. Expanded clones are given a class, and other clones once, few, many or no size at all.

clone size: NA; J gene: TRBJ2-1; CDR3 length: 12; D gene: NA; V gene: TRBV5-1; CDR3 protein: CASSLQHPEQFF; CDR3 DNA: TGCGCCAGCAGCTTACAGCACCCTGAGCAGTTCTTC
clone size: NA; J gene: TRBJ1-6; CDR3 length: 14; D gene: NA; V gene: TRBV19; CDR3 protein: CASWAPEENSPLHF; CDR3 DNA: TGTGCCAGTTGGGCTCCCGAGGAGAATTCACCCCTCCACTTT
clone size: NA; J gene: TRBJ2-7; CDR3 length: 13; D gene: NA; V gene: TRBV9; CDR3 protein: CASSVGVKDEQYF; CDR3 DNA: TGTGCCAGCAGCGTAGGGGTGAAGGACGAGCAGTACTTC
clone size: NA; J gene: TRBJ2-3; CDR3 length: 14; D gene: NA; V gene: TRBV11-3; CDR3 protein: CASSLDGLTDTQYF; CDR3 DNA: TGTGCCAGCAGCTTAGACGGGCTCACAGATACGCAGTATTTT
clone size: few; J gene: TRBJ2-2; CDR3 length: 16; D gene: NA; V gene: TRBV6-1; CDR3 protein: CASSALTGRGTGELFF; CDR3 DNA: TGTGCCAGCAGTGCACTGACGGGCCGGGGCACCGGGGAGCTGTTTTTT
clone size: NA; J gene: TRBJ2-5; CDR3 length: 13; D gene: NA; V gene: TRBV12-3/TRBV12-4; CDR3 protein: CASSLGPETTQYF; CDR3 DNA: TGTGCCAGCAGTTTAGGGCCAGAGACGACCCAGTACTTC
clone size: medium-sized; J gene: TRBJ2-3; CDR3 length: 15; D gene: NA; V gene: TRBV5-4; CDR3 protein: CASSQPGSLKDTQYF; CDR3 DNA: TGTGCCAGCAGCCAACCCGGGAGCCTTAAAGATACGCAGTATTTT
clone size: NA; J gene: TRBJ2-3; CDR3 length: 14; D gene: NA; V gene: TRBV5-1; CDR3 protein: CASSRPHSTDTQYF; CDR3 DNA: TGCGCCAGCAGCCGACCCCACTCTACAGATACGCAGTATTTT
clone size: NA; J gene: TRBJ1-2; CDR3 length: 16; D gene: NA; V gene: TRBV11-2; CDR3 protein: CASSLDTLYTNYGYTF; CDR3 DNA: TGTGCCAGCAGCTTAGACACACTTTACACTAACTATGGCTACACCTTC
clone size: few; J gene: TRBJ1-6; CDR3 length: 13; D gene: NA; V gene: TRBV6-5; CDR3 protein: CASSYRGNSPLHF; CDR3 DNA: TGTGCCAGCAGTTACAGGGGGAATTCACCCCTCCACTTT
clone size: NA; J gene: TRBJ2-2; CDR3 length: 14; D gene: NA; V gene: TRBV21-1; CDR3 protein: CASGHSRVTGELFF; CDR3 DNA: TGTGCCAGCGGGCATAGCAGGGTTACCGGGGAGCTGTTTTTT
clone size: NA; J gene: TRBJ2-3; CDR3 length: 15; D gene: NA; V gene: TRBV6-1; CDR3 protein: CASSEGPKGTDTQYF; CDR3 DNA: TGTGCCAGCAGTGAGGGACCGAAAGGCACAGATACGCAGTATTTT
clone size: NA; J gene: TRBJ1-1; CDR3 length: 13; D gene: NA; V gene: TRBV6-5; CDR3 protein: CASALEVGQWAFF; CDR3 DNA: TGTGCCAGTGCCCTGGAGGTCGGCCAGTGGGCTTTCTTT
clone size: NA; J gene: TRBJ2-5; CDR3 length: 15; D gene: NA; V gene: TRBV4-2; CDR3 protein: CASSQDWWSQETQYF; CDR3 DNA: TGTGCCAGCAGCCAAGATTGGTGGAGTCAAGAGACCCAGTACTTC
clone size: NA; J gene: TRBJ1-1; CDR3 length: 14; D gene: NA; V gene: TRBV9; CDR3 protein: CASSSDWGYTEAFF; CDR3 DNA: TGTGCCAGCAGCTCAGATTGGGGCTACACTGAAGCTTTCTTT
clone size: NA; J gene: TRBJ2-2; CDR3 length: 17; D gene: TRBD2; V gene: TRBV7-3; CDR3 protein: CASSLSPSGSTGGELFF; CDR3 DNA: TGTGCCAGCAGCTTAAGCCCTAGCGGGAGCACAGGAGGGGAGCTGTTTTTT
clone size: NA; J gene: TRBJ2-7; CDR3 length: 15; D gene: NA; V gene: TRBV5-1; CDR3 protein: CASSSGPGGPYEQYF; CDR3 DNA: TGCGCCAGCAGCTCCGGACCGGGCGGTCCCTACGAGCAGTACTTC
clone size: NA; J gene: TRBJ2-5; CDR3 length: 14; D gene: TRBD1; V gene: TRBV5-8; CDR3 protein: CASSAQGVRETQYF; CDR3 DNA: TGTGCCAGCAGCGCACAGGGGGTGCGAGAGACCCAGTACTTC
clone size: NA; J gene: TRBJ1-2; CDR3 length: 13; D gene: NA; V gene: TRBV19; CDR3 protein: CASSPGLTVGYTF; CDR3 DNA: TGTGCCAGTAGCCCGGGGCTTACCGTAGGCTACACCTTC
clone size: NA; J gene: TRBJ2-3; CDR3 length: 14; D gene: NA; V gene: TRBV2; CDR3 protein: CASSEIVLTDTQYF; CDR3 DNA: TGTGCCAGCAGTGAAATCGTACTCACAGATACGCAGTATTTT
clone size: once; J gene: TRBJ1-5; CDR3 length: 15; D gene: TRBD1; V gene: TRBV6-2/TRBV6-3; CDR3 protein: CASSYQGAGSQPQHF; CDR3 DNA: TGTGCCAGCAGTTACCAGGGGGCAGGGAGTCAGCCCCAGCATTTT
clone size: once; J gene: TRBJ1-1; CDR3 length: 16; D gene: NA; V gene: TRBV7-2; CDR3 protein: CASSLANIAPNTEAFF; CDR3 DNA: TGTGCCAGCAGCTTAGCCAACATAGCGCCGAACACTGAAGCTTTCTTT
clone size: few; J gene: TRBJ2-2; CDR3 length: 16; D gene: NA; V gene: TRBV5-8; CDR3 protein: CASSFLGGLDTGELFF; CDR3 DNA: TGTGCCAGCAGCTTTCTGGGGGGGCTCGACACCGGGGAGCTGTTTTTT
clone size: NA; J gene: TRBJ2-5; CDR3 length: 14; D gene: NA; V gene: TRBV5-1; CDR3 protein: CASSFGPGIETQYF; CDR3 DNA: TGCGCCAGCAGCTTCGGGCCCGGGATCGAGACCCAGTACTTC
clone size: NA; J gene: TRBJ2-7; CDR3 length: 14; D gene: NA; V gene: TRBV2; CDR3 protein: CASRIRGTSYEQYF; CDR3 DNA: TGTGCCAGCAGAATCAGGGGAACCTCCTACGAGCAGTACTTC
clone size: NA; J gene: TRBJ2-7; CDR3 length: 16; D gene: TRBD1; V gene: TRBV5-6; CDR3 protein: CASSLGWTGRTYEQYF; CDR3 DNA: TGTGCCAGCAGCTTAGGGTGGACAGGGCGAACATACGAGCAGTACTTC
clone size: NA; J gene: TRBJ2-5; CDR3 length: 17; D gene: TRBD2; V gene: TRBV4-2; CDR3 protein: CASSQDGLAGGGETQYF; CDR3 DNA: TGTGCCAGCAGCCAAGATGGACTAGCGGGAGGGGGAGAGACCCAGTACTTC
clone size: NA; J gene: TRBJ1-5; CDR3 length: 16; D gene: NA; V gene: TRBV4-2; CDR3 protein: CASSQEQAGFNQPQHF; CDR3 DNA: TGTGCCAGCAGCCAAGAGCAAGCAGGGTTCAATCAGCCCCAGCATTTT
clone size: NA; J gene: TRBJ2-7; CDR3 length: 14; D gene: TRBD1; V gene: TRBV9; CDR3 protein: CASSRRQGSYEQYF; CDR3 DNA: TGTGCCAGCAGCCGTCGACAGGGTTCCTACGAGCAGTACTTC